The clone carrying this T cell receptor beta chain was seen more than once but under ten times. Its antigen is as yet unknown. Each sample used at least 6 million PBMCs. These data belong to a study of blood T cells in healthy people across ages. Findings and caveats of the study: The percentage of naive T cells correlated strongly with TCR beta diversity.

It was with a sample-barcoded 5' primer and a J-beta primer mix that a second PCR of roughly 7 to 12 cycles was run. One entry per CDR3 protein, called by TCRdb with MiXCR from the 5' RACE reads. The sample shows roughly 1.9 million distinct CDR3 sequences, about 39% of them seen only once. The CDR3 sequence is 14 residues long. Per germline, CDR1 SGHTA and CDR2 FQGNSA. V dropped 7 bases and J dropped 10 bases, with 20 bases sitting between them. What was sequenced was blood. This receptor was taken from a human donor in good health. The chain joins TRBV7-2 to TRBJ2-1; D is ambiguous. The DNA of the CDR3 is TGTGCCAGCACGTTTCGGGTCACTCCAGGAGAGCAGTTCTTC. Translating it yields CASTFRVTPGEQFF. Supplemented by reference TRBV7-2 and TRBJ2-1, the full variable domain reads GAGVSQSPSNKVTEKGKDVELRCDPISGHTALYWYRQSLGQGLEFLIYFQGNSAPDKSGLPSDRFSAERTGGSVSTLTIQRTQQEDSAVYLCASTFRVTPGEQFFGPGTRLTVL.